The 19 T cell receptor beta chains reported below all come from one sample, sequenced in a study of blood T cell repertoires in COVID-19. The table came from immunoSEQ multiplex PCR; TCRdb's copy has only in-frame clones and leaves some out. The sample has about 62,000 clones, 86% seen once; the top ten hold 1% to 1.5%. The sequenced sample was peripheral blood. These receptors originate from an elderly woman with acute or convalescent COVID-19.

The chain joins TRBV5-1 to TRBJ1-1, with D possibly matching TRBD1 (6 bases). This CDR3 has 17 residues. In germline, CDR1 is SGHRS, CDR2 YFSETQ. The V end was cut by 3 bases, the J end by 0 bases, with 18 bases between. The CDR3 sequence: CASSWNPGHQLNTEAFF. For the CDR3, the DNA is TGCGCCAGCAGCTGGAACCCGGGACATCAACTGAACACTGAAGCTTTCTTT.

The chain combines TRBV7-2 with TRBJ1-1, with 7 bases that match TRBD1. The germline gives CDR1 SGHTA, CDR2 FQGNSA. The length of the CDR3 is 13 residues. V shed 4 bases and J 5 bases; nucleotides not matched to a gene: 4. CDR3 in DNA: TGTGCCAGCAGCTCCGACAGGGCGACTGAAGCTTTCTTT. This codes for CASSSDRATEAFF.

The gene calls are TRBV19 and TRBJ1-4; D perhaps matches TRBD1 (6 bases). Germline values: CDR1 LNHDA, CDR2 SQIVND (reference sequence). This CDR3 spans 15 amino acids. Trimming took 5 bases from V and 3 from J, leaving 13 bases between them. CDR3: CASSSQGLPNEKLFF. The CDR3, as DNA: TGTGCCAGTAGTTCACAGGGCTTACCTAATGAAAAACTGTTTTTT.

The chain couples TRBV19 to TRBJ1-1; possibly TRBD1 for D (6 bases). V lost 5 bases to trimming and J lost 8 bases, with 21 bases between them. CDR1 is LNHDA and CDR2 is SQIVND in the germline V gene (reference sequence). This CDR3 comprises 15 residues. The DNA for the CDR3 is TGTGCCAGTAGTCCCGAAGGGAGGGACACCAAAGAAGCTTTCTTT. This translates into CASSPEGRDTKEAFF.

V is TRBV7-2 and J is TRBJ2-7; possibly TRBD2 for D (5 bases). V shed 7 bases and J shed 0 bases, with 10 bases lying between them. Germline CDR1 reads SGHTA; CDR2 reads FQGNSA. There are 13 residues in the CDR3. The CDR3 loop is CASTRGNSYEQYF. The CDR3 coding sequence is TGTGCCAGCACACGGGGTAACTCCTACGAGCAGTACTTC.

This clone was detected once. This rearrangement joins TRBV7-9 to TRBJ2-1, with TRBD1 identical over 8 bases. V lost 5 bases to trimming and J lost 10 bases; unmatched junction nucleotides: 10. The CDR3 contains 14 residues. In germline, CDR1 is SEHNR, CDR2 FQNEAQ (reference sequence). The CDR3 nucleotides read TGTGCCAGCAGCCGGGACCCAGGGGGCCGCGAGCAGTTCTTC. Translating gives CASSRDPGGREQFF. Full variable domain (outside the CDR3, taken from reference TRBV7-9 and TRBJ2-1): DTGVSQNPRHKITKRGQNVTFRCDPISEHNRLYWYRQTLGQGPEFLTYFQNEAQLEKSRLLSDRFSAERPKGSFSTLEIQRTEQGDSAMYLCASSRDPGGREQFFGPGTRLTVL.

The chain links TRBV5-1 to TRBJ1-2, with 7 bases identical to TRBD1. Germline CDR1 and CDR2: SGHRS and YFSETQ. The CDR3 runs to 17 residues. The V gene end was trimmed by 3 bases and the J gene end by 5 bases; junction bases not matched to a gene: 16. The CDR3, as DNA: TGCGCCAGCAGCTCTACCTCTTCGACAGGGTCCATGTATGGCTACACCTTC. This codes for CASSSTSSTGSMYGYTF.

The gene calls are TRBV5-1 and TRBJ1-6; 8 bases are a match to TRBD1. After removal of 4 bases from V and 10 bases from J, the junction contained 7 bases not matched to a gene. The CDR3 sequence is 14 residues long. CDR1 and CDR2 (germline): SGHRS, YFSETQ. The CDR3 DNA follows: TGCGCCAGCAGCCTGGACAGGGTGCGCTCACCCCTCCACTTT. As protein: CASSLDRVRSPLHF.

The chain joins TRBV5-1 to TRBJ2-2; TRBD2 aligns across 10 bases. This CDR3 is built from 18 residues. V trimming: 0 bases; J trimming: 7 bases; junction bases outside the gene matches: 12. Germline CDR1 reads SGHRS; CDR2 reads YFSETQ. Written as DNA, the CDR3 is TGCGCCAGCAGCTTGGGGGCTAGCGGGAGAATAGGCGGCGGGGAGCTGTTTTTT. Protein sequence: CASSLGASGRIGGGELFF.

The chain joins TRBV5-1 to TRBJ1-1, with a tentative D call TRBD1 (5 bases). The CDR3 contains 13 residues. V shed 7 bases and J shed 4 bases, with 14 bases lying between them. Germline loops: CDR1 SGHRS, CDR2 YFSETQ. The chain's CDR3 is CASQGTGGTEAFF. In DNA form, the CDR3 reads TGCGCCAGCCAAGGGACTGGGGGCACTGAAGCTTTCTTT.

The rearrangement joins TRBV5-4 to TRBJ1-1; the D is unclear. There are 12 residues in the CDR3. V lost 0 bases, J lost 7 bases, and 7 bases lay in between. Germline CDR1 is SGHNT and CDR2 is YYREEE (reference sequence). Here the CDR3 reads CASSLDENEAFF. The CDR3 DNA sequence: TGTGCCAGCAGCTTGGACGAGAATGAAGCTTTCTTT.

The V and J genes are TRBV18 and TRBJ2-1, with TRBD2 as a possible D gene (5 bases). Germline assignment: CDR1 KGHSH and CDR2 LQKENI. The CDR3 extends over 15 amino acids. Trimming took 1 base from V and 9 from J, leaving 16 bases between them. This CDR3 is CASSPHPDSLTEQFF. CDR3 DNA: TGTGCCAGCTCACCACACCCGGACTCCCTTACTGAGCAGTTCTTC.

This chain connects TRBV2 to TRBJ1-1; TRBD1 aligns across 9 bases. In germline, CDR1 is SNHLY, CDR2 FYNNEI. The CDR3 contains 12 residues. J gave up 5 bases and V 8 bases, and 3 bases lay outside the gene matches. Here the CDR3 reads CASYRGRTEAFF. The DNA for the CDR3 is TGTGCCAGCTACAGGGGGCGGACTGAAGCTTTCTTT. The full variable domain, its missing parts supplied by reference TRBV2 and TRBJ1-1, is EPEVTQTPSHQVTQMGQEVILRCVPISNHLYFYWYRQILGQKVEFLVSFYNNEISEKSEIFDDQFSVERPDGSNFTLKIRSTKLEDSAMYFCASYRGRTEAFFGQGTRLTVV.

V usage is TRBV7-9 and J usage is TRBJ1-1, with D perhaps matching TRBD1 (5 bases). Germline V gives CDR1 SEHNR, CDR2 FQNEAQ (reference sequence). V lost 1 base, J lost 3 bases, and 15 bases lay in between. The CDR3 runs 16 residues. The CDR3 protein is CASSLGETEDYTEAFF. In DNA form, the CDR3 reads TGTGCCAGCAGCTTAGGAGAGACAGAAGATTACACTGAAGCTTTCTTT.

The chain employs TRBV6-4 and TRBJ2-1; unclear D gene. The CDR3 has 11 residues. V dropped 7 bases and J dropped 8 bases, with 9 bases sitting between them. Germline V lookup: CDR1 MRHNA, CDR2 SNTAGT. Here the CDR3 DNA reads TGTGCCAGCACCATAGTCGATGAGCAGTTCTTC. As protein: CASTIVDEQFF.

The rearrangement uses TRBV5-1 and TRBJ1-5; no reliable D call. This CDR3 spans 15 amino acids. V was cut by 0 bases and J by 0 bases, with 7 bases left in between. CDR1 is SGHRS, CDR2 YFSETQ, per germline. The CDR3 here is CASSLGVNSNQPQHF. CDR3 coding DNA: TGCGCCAGCAGCTTGGGAGTTAATAGCAATCAGCCCCAGCATTTT.

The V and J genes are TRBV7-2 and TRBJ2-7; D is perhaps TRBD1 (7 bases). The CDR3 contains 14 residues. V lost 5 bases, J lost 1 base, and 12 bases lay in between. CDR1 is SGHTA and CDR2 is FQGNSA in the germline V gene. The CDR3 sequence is CASSRTGGSYEQYF. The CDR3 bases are TGTGCCAGCAGCCGGACAGGAGGGTCCTACGAGCAGTACTTC.

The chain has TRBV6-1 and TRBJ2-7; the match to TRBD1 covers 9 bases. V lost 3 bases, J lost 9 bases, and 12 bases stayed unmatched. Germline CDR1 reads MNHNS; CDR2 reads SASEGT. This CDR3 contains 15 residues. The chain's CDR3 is CASSELTTGGYRQYF. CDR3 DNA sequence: TGTGCCAGCAGTGAGCTAACGACAGGGGGATATCGGCAGTACTTC.

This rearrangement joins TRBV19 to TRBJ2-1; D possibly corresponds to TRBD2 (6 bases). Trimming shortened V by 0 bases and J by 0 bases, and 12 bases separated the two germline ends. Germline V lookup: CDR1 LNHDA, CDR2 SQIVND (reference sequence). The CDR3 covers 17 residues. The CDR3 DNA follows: TGTGCCAGTAGTATAGACCTCCGGGGGAGCTCCTACAATGAGCAGTTCTTC. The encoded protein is CASSIDLRGSSYNEQFF.